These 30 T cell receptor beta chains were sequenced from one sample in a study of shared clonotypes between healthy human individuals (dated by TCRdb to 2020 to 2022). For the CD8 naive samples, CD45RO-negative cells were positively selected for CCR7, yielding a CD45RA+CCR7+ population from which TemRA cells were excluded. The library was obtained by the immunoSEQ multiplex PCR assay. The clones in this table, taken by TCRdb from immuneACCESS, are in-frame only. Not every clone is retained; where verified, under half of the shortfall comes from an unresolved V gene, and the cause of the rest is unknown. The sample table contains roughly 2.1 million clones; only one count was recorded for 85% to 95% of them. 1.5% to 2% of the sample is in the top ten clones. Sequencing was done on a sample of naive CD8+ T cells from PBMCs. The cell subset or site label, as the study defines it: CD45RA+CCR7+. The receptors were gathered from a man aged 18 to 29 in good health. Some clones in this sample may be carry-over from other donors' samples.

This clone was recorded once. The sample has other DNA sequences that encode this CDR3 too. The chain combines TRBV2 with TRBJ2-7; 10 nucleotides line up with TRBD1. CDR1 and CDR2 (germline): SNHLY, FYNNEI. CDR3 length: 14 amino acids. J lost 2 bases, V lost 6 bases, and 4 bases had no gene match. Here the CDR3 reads CASSPTGGTYEQYF. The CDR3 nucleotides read TGTGCCAGCAGCCCGACAGGGGGCACCTACGAGCAGTACTTC.

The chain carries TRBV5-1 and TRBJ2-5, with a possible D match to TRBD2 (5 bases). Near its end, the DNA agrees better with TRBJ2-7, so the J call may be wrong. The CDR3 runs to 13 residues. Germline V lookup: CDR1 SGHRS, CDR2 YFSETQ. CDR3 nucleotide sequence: TGCGCCAGCAGCCCCATTGGGAGCTACGAGCAGTACTTC. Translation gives CASSPIGSYEQYF.

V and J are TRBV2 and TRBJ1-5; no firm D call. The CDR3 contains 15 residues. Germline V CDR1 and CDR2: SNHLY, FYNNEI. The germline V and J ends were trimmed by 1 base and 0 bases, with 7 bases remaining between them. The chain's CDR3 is CASSEGANSNQPQHF. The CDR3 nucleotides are TGTGCCAGCAGTGAAGGGGCGAATAGCAATCAGCCCCAGCATTTT.

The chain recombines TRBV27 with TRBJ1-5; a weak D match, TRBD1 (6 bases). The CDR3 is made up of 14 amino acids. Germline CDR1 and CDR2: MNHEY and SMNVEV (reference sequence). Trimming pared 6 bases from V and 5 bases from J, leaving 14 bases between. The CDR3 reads CASRFRDNHQPQHF. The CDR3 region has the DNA TGTGCCAGCAGGTTTCGGGACAATCATCAGCCCCAGCATTTT.

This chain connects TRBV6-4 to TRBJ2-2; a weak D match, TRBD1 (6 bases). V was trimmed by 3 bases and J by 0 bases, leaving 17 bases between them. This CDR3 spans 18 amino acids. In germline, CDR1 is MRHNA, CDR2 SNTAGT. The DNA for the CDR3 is TGTGCCAGCAGTGAACTAGGGTGGGACAACGCGAACACCGGGGAGCTGTTTTTT. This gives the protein CASSELGWDNANTGELFF.

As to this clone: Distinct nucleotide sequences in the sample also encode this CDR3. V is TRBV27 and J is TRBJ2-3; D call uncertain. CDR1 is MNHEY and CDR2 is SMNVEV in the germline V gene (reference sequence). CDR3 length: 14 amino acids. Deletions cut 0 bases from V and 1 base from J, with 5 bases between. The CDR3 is CASSLSPGTDTQYF. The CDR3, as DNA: TGTGCCAGCAGTTTATCGCCGGGCACAGATACGCAGTATTTT.

The CDR3 DNA reads as TGTGCCAGTAGTACTAACAGGTTCGCCTCTGGGGCCAACGTCCTGACTTTC. Amino acids: CASSTNRFASGANVLTF. The chain employs TRBV19 and TRBJ2-6; the D gene is possibly TRBD1 (5 bases). Germline V gene data show CDR1 as LNHDA and CDR2 as SQIVND (reference sequence). The length of the CDR3 is 17 residues. Trimming took off 4 bases at V and 0 bases at J, with 13 bases between the two ends.

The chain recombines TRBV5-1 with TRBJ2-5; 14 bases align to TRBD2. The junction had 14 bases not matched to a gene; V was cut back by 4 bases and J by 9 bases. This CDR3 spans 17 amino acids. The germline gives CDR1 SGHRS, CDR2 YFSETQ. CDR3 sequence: CASSPRPGLAGELAQYF. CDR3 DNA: TGCGCCAGCAGCCCCAGACCGGGACTAGCGGGAGAGTTGGCCCAGTACTTC.

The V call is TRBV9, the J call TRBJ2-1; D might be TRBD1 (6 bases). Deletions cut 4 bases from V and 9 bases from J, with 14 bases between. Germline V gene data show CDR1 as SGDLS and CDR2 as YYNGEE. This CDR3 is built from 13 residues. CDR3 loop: CASSSGGEGEQFF. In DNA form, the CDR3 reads TGTGCCAGCAGCTCTGGGGGCGAGGGTGAGCAGTTCTTC.

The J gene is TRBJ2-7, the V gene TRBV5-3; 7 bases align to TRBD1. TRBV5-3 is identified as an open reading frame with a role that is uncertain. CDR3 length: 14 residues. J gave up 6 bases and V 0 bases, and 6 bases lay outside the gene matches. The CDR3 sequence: CARSLAAGGCEQYF. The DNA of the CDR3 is TGTGCCAGAAGCTTGGCGGCAGGGGGTTGCGAGCAGTACTTC.

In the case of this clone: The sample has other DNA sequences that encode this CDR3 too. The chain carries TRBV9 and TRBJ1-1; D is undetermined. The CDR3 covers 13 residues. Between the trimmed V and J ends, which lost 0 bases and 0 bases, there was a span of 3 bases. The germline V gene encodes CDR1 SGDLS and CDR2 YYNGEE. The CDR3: CASSVDVNTEAFF. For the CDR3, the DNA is TGTGCCAGCAGCGTAGACGTGAACACTGAAGCTTTCTTT. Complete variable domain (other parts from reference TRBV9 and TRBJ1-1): DSGVTQTPKHLITATGQRVTLRCSPRSGDLSVYWYQQSLDQGLQFLIQYYNGEERAKGNILERFSAQQFPDLHSELNLSSLELGDSALYFCASSVDVNTEAFFGQGTRLTVV.

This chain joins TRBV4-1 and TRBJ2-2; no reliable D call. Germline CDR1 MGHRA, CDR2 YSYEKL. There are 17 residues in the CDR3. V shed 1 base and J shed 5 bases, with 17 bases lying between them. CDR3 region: CASSQAGEFRVTGELFF. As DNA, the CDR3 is TGCGCCAGCAGCCAAGCTGGGGAATTTCGTGTAACCGGGGAGCTGTTTTTT.

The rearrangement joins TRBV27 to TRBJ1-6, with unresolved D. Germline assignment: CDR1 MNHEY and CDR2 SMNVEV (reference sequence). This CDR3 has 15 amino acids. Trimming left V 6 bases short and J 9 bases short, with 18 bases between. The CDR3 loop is CASSPGPGSTSPLHF. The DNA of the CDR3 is TGTGCCAGCAGCCCAGGTCCAGGTTCCACTTCACCCCTCCACTTT.

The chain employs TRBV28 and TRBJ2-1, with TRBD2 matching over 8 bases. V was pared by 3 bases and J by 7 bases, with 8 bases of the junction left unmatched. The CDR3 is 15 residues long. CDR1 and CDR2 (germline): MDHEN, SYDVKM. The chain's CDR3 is CASSFWGSGRNEQFF. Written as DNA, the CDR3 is TGTGCCAGCAGTTTTTGGGGGAGCGGGAGAAATGAGCAGTTCTTC.

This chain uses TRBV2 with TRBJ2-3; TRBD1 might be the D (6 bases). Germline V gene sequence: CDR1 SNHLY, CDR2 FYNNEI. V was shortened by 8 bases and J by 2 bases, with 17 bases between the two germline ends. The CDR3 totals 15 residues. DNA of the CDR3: TGTGCCAGCGAAGAGACCGGGACAATCACAGATACGCAGTATTTT. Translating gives CASEETGTITDTQYF.

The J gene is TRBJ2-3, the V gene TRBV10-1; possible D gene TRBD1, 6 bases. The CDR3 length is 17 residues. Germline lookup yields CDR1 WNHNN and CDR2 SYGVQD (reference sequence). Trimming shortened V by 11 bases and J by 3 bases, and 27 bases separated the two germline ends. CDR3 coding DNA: TGCGCCGGCCTAGGGTACAGGGCTGAGCGGAAGACAGATACGCAGTATTTT. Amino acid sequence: CAGLGYRAERKTDTQYF.

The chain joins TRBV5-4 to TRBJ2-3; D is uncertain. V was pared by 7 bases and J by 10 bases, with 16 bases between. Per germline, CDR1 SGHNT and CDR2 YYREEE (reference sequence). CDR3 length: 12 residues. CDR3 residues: CASRLAEEPQYF. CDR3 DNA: TGTGCCAGCCGTCTTGCCGAGGAACCGCAGTATTTT.

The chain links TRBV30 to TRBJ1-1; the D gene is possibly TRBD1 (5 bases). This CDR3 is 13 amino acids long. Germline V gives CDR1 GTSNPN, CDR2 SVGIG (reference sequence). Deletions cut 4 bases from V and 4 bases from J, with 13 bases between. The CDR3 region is CAWTYGGGTEAFF. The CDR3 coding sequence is TGTGCCTGGACTTATGGGGGGGGCACTGAAGCTTTCTTT.

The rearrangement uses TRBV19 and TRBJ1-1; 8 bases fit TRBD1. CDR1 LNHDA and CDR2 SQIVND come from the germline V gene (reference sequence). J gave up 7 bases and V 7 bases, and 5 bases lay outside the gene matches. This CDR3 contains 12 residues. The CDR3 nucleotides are TGTGCCAGTACCCCTGGGACAGGTGAAGCTTTCTTT. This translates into CASTPGTGEAFF.

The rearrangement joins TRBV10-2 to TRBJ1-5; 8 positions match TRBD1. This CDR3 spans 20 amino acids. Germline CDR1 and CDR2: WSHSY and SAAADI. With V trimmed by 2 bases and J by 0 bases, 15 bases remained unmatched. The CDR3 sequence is CASSEVIGTGPPYSNQPQHF. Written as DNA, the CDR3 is TGCGCCAGCAGTGAGGTCATTGGGACAGGCCCCCCGTATAGCAATCAGCCCCAGCATTTT.

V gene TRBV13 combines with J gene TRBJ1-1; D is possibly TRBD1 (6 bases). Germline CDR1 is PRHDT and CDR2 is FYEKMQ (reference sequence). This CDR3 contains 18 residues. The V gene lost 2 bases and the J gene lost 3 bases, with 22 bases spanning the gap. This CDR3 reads CASSLFPGAREVDTEAFF. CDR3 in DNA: TGTGCCAGCAGCTTATTTCCGGGGGCCCGCGAGGTAGACACTGAAGCTTTCTTT.

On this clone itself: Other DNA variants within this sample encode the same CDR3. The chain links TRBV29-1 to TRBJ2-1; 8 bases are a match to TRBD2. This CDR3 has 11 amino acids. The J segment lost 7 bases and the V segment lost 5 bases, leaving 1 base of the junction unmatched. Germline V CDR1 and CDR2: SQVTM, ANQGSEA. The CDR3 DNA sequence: TGCAGCGTTCGGGGGGGTAATGAGCAGTTCTTC. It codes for CSVRGGNEQFF.

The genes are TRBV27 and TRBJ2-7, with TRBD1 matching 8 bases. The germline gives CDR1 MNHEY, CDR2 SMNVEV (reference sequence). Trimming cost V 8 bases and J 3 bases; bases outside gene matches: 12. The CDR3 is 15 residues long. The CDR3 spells CASRLGTGDYYEQYF. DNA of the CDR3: TGTGCCAGCCGACTGGGGACAGGAGATTACTACGAGCAGTACTTC.

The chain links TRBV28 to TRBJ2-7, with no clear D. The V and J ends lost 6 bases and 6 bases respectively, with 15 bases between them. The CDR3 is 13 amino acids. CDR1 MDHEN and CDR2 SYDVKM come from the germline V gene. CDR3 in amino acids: CASRSMGWREQYF. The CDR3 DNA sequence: TGTGCCAGCAGATCCATGGGGTGGCGCGAGCAGTACTTC.

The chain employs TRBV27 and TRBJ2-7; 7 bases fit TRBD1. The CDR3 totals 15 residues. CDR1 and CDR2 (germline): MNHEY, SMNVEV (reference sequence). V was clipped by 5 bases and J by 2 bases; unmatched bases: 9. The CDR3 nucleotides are TGTGCCAGCAGTCCAAGGACAGGTACAACCTACGAGCAGTACTTC. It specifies CASSPRTGTTYEQYF.

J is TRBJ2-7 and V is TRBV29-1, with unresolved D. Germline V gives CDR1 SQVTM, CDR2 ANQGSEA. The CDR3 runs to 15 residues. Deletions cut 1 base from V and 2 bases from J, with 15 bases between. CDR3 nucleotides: TGCAGCGTTGAAGTAAACGCTCGTCCGACCTACGAGCAGTACTTC. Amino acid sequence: CSVEVNARPTYEQYF.

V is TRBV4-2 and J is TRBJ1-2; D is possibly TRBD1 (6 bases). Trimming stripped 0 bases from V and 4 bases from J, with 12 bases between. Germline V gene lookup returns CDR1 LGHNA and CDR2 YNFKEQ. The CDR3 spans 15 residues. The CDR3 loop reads CASSQEEGVGYGYTF. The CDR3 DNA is TGTGCCAGCAGCCAAGAGGAGGGGGTGGGCTATGGCTACACCTTC.

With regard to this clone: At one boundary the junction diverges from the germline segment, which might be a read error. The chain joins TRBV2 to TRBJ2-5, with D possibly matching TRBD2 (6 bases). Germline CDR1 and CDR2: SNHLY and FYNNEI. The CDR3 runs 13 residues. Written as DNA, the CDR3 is TGTGCCAGCAGTGAAGTGGGCTCCAGGAGGAGGGACTTC. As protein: CASSEVGSRRRDF.

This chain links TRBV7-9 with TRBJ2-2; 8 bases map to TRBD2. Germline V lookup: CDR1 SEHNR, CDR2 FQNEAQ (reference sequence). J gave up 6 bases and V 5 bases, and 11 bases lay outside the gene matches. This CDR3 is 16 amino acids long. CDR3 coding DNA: TGTGCCAGCAGCCACCCGGGGGGGGCTAGCTCCGGGGAGCTGTTTTTT. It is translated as CASSHPGGASSGELFF. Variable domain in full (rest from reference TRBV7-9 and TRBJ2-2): DTGVSQNPRHKITKRGQNVTFRCDPISEHNRLYWYRQTLGQGPEFLTYFQNEAQLEKSRLLSDRFSAERPKGSFSTLEIQRTEQGDSAMYLCASSHPGGASSGELFFGEGSRLTVL.

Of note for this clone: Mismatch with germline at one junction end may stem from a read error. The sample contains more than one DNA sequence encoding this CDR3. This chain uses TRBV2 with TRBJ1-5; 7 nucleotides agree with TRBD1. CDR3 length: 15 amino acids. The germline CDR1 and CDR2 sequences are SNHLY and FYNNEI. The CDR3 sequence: CASSEGTASNQPQHF. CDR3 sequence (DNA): TGTGCCAGCAGCGAAGGGACAGCCTCCAATCAGCCCCAGCATTTT.